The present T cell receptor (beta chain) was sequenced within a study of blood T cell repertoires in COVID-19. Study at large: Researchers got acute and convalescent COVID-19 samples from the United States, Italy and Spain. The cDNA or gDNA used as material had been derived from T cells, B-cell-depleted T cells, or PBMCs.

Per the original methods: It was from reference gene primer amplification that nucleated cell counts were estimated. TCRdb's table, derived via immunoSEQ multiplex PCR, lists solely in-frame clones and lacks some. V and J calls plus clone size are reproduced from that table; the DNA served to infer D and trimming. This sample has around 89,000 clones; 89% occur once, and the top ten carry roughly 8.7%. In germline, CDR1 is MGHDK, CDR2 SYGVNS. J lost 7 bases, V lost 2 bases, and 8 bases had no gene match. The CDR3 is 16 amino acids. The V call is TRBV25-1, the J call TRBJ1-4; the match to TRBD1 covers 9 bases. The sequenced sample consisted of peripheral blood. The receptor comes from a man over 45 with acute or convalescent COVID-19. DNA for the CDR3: TGTGCCAGCAGTGAAGGGACAGGGTGGGGAGGTGAAAAACTGTTTTTT. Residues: CASSEGTGWGGEKLFF.